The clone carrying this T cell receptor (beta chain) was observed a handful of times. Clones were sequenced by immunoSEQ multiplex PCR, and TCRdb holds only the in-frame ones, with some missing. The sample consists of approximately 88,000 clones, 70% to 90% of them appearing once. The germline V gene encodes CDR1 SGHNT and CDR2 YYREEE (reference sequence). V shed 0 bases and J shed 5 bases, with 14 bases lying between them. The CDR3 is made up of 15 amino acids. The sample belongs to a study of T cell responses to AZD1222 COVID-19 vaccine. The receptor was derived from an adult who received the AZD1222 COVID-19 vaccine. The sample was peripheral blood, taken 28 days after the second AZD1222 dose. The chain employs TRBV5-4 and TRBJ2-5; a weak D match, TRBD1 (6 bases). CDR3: CASSLAGRGKETQYF. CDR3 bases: TGTGCCAGCAGCTTGGCCGGCAGGGGTAAGGAGACCCAGTACTTC.